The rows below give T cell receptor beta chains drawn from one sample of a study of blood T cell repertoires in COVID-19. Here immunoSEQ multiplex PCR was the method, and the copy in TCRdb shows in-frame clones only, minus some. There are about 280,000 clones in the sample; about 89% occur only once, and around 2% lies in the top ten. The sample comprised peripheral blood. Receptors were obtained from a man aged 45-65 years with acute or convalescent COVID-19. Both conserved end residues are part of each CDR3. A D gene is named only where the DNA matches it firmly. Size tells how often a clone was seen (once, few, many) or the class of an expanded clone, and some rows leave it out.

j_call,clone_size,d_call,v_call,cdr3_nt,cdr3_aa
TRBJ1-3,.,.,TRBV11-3,TGTGCCAGCAGCTCCGTCTCTGGAAACACCATATATTTT,CASSSVSGNTIYF
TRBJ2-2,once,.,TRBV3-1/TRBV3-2,TGTGCCAGCAGCCAAGTGGTCGGGACAAACACCGGGGAGCTGTTTTTT,CASSQVVGTNTGELFF
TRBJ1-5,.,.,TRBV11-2,TGTGCCAGCAGCTTAGGGACTGGGGACAACAATCAGCCCCAGCATTTT,CASSLGTGDNNQPQHF
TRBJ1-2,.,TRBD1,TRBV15,TGTGCCACCAGCAGAGATCAGGGGGCCTCTTCTATCTGGGGCTACACCTTC,CATSRDQGASSIWGYTF
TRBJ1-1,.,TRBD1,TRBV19,TGTGCCAGTACTCGGACAGGGGGTTCGAACACTGAAGCTTTCTTT,CASTRTGGSNTEAFF
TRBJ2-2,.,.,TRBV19,TGTGCCAGTAACTCCCTTGGTGCGGGGAAGACCGGGGAGCTGTTTTTT,CASNSLGAGKTGELFF
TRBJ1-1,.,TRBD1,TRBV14,TGTGCCAGCAGCCACCAGGGGGCCGCGGACACTGAAGCTTTCTTT,CASSHQGAADTEAFF
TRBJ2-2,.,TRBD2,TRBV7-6,TGTGCCAGCAGCCAAGGGACTAGCGGGGGGGCCGGGGAGCTGTTTTTT,CASSQGTSGGAGELFF
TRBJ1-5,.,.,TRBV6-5,TGTGCCAGCAGGACCACAGGGCAGCCCCAGCATTTT,CASRTTGQPQHF
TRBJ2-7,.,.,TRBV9,TGTGCCAGCAGCGTTTCCGGGACACCCTACGAGCAGTACTTC,CASSVSGTPYEQYF
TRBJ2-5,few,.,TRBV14,TGTGCCAGCAGCTTGACCCAGGGCCGAGAGACCCAGTACTTC,CASSLTQGRETQYF